This TCR beta chain was retrieved from a study of CXCR3-negative and CXCR3-positive naive CD8 T cells. The study's findings and limits: TRB CDR3s of CXCR3-positive naive cells were more hydrophobic than those of CXCR3-negative naive cells.

A note on this clonotype: What it binds is unknown.

It was by 5' RACE with UMI labels that the TRB cDNA libraries were prepared. TCRdb reworked the 5' RACE reads into one entry per CDR3 protein, no DNA. In total, the table holds 120,000 to 150,000 distinct CDR3 sequences. This sequence originates from a human donor in good health. Some clones in this sample may be carry-over from other donors' samples. Source material: naive CXCR3+ CD8+ T cells from blood. The subset: CD45RO-CCR7+CD27+CD95- naive CD8+ T cells expressing CXCR3 (TNR3+).

CDR3 region: CASSAGQEINEKLFF. The chain uses TRBV9 and TRBJ1-4; TCRdb indicates TRBD1, and absent DNA this call remains unverified. The CDR3 loop spans 15 amino acids. Germline CDR1 SGDLS, CDR2 YYNGEE.